In this sample, the clone carrying this T cell receptor beta chain turned up a few times. Germline-derived CDR1 and CDR2 are SGHRS and YFSETQ. V was pared by 2 bases and J by 3 bases, with 2 bases of the junction left unmatched. The CDR3 is 14 residues long. Measured with immunoSEQ multiplex PCR; TCRdb has only the in-frame clones, and not every one. Here the sample spans roughly 29,000 clones, roughly 80% being singletons. The record originates from a study of blood T cell repertoires in COVID-19. The wider study: Sites in the United States, Italy and Spain provided acute and convalescent COVID-19 samples.

The chain links TRBV5-1 to TRBJ2-5; 9 bases match TRBD2. The TCR comes from a woman in her 70s with active or convalescent COVID-19. The sample was peripheral blood. The CDR3 sequence is CASSLIAGEETQYF. The CDR3 DNA is TGCGCCAGCAGCTTAATAGCGGGAGAAGAGACCCAGTACTTC. The full variable domain, completed using reference TRBV5-1 and TRBJ2-5, is KAGVTQTPRYLIKTRGQQVTLSCSPISGHRSVSWYQQTPGQGLQFLFEYFSETQRNKGNFPGRFSGRQFSNSRSEMNVSTLELGDSALYLCASSLIAGEETQYFGPGTRLLVL.